This T cell receptor beta chain was identified in a study of blood T cells in healthy people across ages. This CDR3 has 12 residues. Trimming removed 6 bases at V and 5 bases at J, with 13 bases between. Germline CDR1 DFQATT, CDR2 SNEGSKA (reference sequence). For the second PCR, which ran for about 7 to 11 cycles, a sample-barcoded 5' primer and a J-beta primer mix were used. A single record per CDR3 protein comes from TCRdb applying MiXCR to the 5' RACE reads. The sample has over a million distinct CDR3 sequences, roughly a quarter seen once. PBMCs numbering at least 6 million were isolated per sample. This same sample was also part of a study on T cells of mothers and their children. That paper states: Second-round PCR products received sample barcodes and 2-4 random nucleotides from the M1S primer.

The chain uses TRBV20-1 and TRBJ2-5; D might be TRBD2 (5 bases). Sequencing was done on a sample of blood. This receptor was identified in a girl between 2 and 10 years old in good health. The CDR3 DNA follows: TGCAGTGCCCTAGGGAGACTTGAGACCCAGTACTTC. It is translated as CSALGRLETQYF.